What follows are 7 T cell receptor beta chains derived from one specimen sequenced in a study of T cell clonality in common variable immunodeficiency. Data came from immunoSEQ multiplex PCR; TCRdb stores just in-frame clones and leaves some out. This sample comprises some 50,000 clones, none seen once only. The material sequenced was peripheral blood mononuclear cells. The receptor set was obtained from a person between 18 and 75 years old in good health.

This clone was observed many times. The observed sequence ends 3 residues before the CDR3 terminus, with the missing tail filled in from the germline J gene. The chain combines TRBV9 with TRBJ2-7; a possible D gene is TRBD1 (5 bases). This CDR3 spans 15 amino acids. Between the trimmed V and J ends, which lost 4 bases and 4 bases, there was a span of 18 bases. The germline V gene encodes CDR1 SGDLS and CDR2 YYNGEE. CDR3 DNA (partial): TGTGCCAGCAGCCCCCTTCTAGACAGCCGTTACGAG. This translates into CASSPLLDSRYE. The full CDR3 is CASSPLLDSRYEQYF. Filled out from reference TRBV9 and TRBJ2-7, the complete variable domain reads DSGVTQTPKHLITATGQRVTLRCSPRSGDLSVYWYQQSLDQGLQFLIQYYNGEERAKGNILERFSAQQFPDLHSELNLSSLELGDSALYFCASSPLLDSRYEQYFGPGTRLTVT.

A few counts support this clone. From the germline J gene comes the end of the CDR3, since the read stops 3 residues before it. V and J are TRBV7-9 and TRBJ1-1; the D is unclear. Germline V lookup: CDR1 SEHNR, CDR2 FQNEAQ (reference sequence). V lost 2 bases and J lost 0, with 7 bases in between. This CDR3 spans 14 amino acids. The sequenced part of the CDR3 DNA is TGTGCCAGCAGCTTATCCCAGTTGAACACTGAA. Translating it yields CASSLSQLNTE. The CDR3 in full is CASSLSQLNTEAFF. Full variable domain (remainder filled in from reference TRBV7-9 and TRBJ1-1): DTGVSQNPRHKITKRGQNVTFRCDPISEHNRLYWYRQTLGQGPEFLTYFQNEAQLEKSRLLSDRFSAERPKGSFSTLEIQRTEQGDSAMYLCASSLSQLNTEAFFGQGTRLTVV.

There are many counts of this clone. The read terminates 3 residues ahead of where the CDR3 ends, so the germline J gene completes it. The V and J genes are TRBV29-1 and TRBJ2-2, with D unresolved. CDR1 SQVTM and CDR2 ANQGSEA come from the germline V gene. V lost 1 base and J lost 3, with 12 bases in between. The CDR3 runs to 15 residues. The CDR3 spells CSVEVYPSDTGELFF. CDR3 DNA (partial): TGCAGCGTTGAAGTTTACCCCTCGGACACCGGGGAG.

This clone was seen many times. The CDR3 region is CASTNPGAGGTGELFF. The covered CDR3 bases are TGTGCCAGCACCAACCCTGGGGCAGGGGGGACCGGGGAG. V is TRBV9 and J is TRBJ2-2; TRBD1 is a possible D gene (7 bases). The CDR3 end is not reached by the read, which stops 3 residues before it; the germline J gene fills it in. CDR1 and CDR2 from the germline V gene are SGDLS and YYNGEE. The CDR3 length is 16 residues. The V end was cut by 6 bases, the J end by 5 bases, with 20 bases between.

This clone occurred many times. Coverage ceases 3 residues before the CDR3 finishes, and the germline J gene fills in the end. The chain employs TRBV6-2 or TRBV6-3 and TRBJ1-2, with D maybe TRBD1 (6 bases). Trimming removed 6 bases from V and 6 bases from J, with 17 bases in between. This CDR3 contains 14 residues. Germline V lookup: CDR1 MNHEY, CDR2 SVGEGT. This CDR3 reads CASSAWGGSNGYTF. The covered CDR3 bases are TGTGCCAGCAGCGCCTGGGGGGGCTCGAATGGC.

This clone was counted ten times or more. The CDR3 end lies 3 residues beyond the end of the read and is filled in from the germline J gene. J is TRBJ1-4 and V is TRBV7-9, with TRBD1 identical over 7 bases. Unmatched junction bases numbered 9, after V lost 6 bases and J lost 8 bases. Looked up from germline, CDR1 is SEHNR and CDR2 is FQNEAQ (reference sequence). The CDR3 is 14 residues long. Partial CDR3 DNA: TGTGCCAGCAGTATCACAGGGGCGTGGGAAAAA. Translation gives CASSITGAWEK. The entire CDR3 is CASSITGAWEKLFF.

This clone was seen more than once but under ten times. The read ends 3 residues before the CDR3 terminus; that terminus is restored from the germline J gene. V usage is TRBV30 and J usage is TRBJ1-2, with a tentative D call TRBD1 (5 bases). Germline CDR1 is GTSNPN and CDR2 is SVGIG (reference sequence). The CDR3 runs to 12 residues. The CDR3 is CAWSVGADTYTF. The DNA read from the CDR3 is TGTGCCTGGAGTGTAGGGGCAGATACC.